This TCR beta chain was identified in a study of blood T cell repertoires in COVID-19. Study as a whole: Samples representing acute and convalescent COVID-19 were sourced from the United States, Italy and Spain. PBMCs, B-cell-depleted T cells, or T cells provided the cDNA or gDNA that made up the material.

Original handling: Reference gene primer amplification yielded estimated nucleated cell counts. Sequenced by immunoSEQ multiplex PCR; TCRdb stores in-frame clones only, minus some. V and J calls and clone size are as listed in that table; D and trimming were resolved from the DNA. The sample carries over 350,000 clones, nearly 90% recorded once. From germline, CDR1 is SNHLY and CDR2 FYNNEI. The V segment lost 0 bases and the J segment 2 bases; nucleotides outside the gene matches: 1. The CDR3 runs to 15 residues. The sample consisted of PBMCs or T cells enriched from blood (not recorded which). The chain employs TRBV2 and TRBJ2-1, with TRBD1 matching over 7 bases. The receptor was derived from a woman under 30 with acute COVID-19. The CDR3 region is CASSEAGQAYNEQFF. CDR3 coding DNA: TGTGCCAGCAGTGAAGCAGGACAGGCCTACAATGAGCAGTTCTTC.